This TCR beta chain was obtained from a study of blood T cell repertoires in COVID-19 (dated by TCRdb to about 2020). Broadly, across the study: Collaborator samples came from the United States, Italy and Spain and covered acute and convalescent phases of COVID-19. The repertoires were released in a freely available public database intended as a resource for research on the immune response to SARS-CoV-2. The dataset comprised deeply sampled blood TCRbeta repertoires from subjects exposed to, actively infected with, or recovered from COVID-19. The sample metadata nearly always contained a de-identified subject ID, COVID-19 status, age in years and sex. The samples were drawn from the first 160 participants of the ongoing ImmuneRACE study and from under 1,500 subjects provided by 6 global collaborators. The prospective study material was composed of cDNA or gDNA derived from T cells, B-cell-depleted T cells, or PBMCs. Where available, HLA class I and class II types were taken from metadata supplied by the sample provider and were not determined by assay-based typing. Study-wide conclusions, independent of this receptor: The quantity of clinical and demographic metadata differed by source and by participant and was supplied without curation.

As for this clone: Its cognate antigen has yet to be identified. Base qualities are not provided; no much larger clone lies one nucleotide away.

Collaborating institutions collected whole blood in K2EDTA tubes following their own protocols. For TCRbeta analysis, collaborators shipped samples as frozen whole blood, isolated PBMCs, or DNA extracted from either of those sample types. TCRbeta CDR3 regions were amplified from genomic DNA using the immunoSEQ Assay, a bias-controlled multiplex PCR. The authors' analysis ran thus. The number of nucleated cells in each sample was estimated from the amplification of reference gene primers within the assay. Sequence reads were collapsed and filtered to measure the absolute abundance of every unique TCRbeta CDR3 rearrangement. For each sample, productive Simpson clonality was calculated by taking the square root of Simpson's diversity index across productive rearrangements. What TCRdb holds here is the immuneACCESS table cut down to in-frame rearrangements. Part of the clones is not present; checked against another copy, under half of the missing clones reflect an unresolved V gene, and the others are unexplained. Clone size and V and J calls were adopted from that table, with D and trimming inferred from the DNA. The sample data list about 68,000 clones, and around 82% of these were observed just once. Clones ranked in the top ten supply 8% to 9% of the sample.

In the germline V gene, CDR1 corresponds to SNHLY and CDR2 to FYNNEI. The CDR3 has 12 amino acids, counting the end cysteine and phenylalanine. Of all the DNA, just the CDR3 is kept, 36 bases in frame from base 1. A distance of 11 bases separates the germline ends of V and J, which lose 6 bases and 8 bases respectively. This sequence was found in a man over 45 with active COVID-19. Input material: peripheral blood. This chain is built from TRBV2 and TRBJ2-1; the D gene is not confidently resolved. The DNA reads TGTGCCAGCAGCAGCCTCCGGGATGAGCAGTTCTTC. Protein translation: CASSSLRDEQFF.